This T cell receptor (beta chain) was captured in a study of CD8 T cells in Susac syndrome. cDNA came from roughly 0.5 to 1 ug RNA primed by random hexamers. Coverage of TCR beta CDR3 amplification by immunoSEQ multiplex PCR extended to 54 Vbeta and 13 Jbeta. One entry per CDR3 protein results from TCRdb running MiXCR on the immunoSEQ multiplex PCR reads. This sample has 200,000 to 300,000 distinct CDR3 sequences, with about 96% found just once. TCR beta from blood CD8+ and CD4+ T cells was sequenced. In contrast to the negatively isolated CD8+ and CD4+ T cells, TEMRA cells were FACS-enriched. This TCR came from a human donor with Susac syndrome. Sequencing input: CD4+ T cells from PBMCs.

CDR3: CASSAAGTDTQYF. The CDR3 nucleotides read TGTGCCAGCAGCGCAGCAGGGACAGATACGCAGTATTTT. This rearrangement joins TRBV7-2 to TRBJ2-3, with D possibly matching TRBD1 (5 bases). Germline V gene data show CDR1 as SGHTA and CDR2 as FQGNSA. The CDR3 spans 13 residues. Trimming shortened V by 5 bases and J by 3 bases, and 9 bases separated the two germline ends.